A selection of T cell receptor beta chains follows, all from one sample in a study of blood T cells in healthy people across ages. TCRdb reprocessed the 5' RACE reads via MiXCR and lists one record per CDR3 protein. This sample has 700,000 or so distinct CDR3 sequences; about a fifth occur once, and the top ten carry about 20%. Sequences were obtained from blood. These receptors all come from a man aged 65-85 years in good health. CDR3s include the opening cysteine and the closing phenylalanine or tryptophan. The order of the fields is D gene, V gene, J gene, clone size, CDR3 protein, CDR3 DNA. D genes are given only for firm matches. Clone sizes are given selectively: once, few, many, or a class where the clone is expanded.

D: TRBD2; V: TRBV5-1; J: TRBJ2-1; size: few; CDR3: CASSLGRLAGYNEQFF; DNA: TGCGCCAGCAGCTTGGGTCGGCTAGCGGGTTACAATGAGCAGTTCTTC
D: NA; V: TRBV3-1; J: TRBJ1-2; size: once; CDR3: CASSPRDTYYGYTF; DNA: TGTGCCAGCAGCCCGAGGGACACCTACTATGGCTACACCTTC
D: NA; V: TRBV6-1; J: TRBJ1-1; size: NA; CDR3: CASSEAWGMNTEAFF; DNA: TGTGCCAGCAGTGAAGCGTGGGGGATGAACACTGAAGCTTTCTTT
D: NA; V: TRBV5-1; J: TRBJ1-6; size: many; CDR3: CASSSGGNSPLHF; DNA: TGCGCCAGCAGCTCCGGGGGGAATTCACCCCTCCACTTT
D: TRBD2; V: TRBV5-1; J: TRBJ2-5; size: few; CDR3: CASSLGALAGEETQYF; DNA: TGCGCCAGCAGCTTGGGGGCCTTAGCGGGGGAAGAGACCCAGTACTTC
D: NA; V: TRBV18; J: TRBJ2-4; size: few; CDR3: CASSPIGGDKNIQYF; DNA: TGTGCCAGCTCACCAATAGGAGGGGACAAAAACATTCAGTACTTC
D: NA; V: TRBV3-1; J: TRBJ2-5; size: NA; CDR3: CASSQRLRREQYF; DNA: TGTGCCAGCAGCCAAAGACTACGTAGGGAGCAGTACTTC
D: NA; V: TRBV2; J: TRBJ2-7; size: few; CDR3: CASSVPAAGSYEQYF; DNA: TGTGCCAGCAGTGTACCGGCAGCGGGTAGTTACGAGCAGTACTTC
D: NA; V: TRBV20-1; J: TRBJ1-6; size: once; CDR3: CSARDLMKASPLHF; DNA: TGCAGTGCTAGAGATCTAATGAAGGCTTCACCCCTCCACTTT
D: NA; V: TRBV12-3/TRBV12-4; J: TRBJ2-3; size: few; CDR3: CASSPLGTSKSDTQYF; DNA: TGTGCCAGCAGTCCTCTCGGGACGTCAAAGTCGGATACGCAGTATTTT
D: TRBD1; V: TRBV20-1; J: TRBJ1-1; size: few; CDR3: CSASTRDSGGLSTEAFF; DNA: TGCAGTGCAAGCACCCGGGACAGCGGGGGTTTAAGCACTGAAGCTTTCTTT
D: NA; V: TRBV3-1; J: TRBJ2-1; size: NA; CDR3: CASSRATGTYNEQFF; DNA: TGTGCCAGCAGCCGTGCGACGGGAACCTACAATGAGCAGTTCTTC
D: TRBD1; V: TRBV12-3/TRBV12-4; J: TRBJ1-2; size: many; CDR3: CASSRDRVYGYTF; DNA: TGTGCCAGCAGCCGGGACAGGGTCTATGGCTACACCTTC
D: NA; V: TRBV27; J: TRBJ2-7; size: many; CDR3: CASSFRDQSYEQYF; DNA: TGTGCCAGCAGTTTCCGGGACCAATCTTACGAGCAGTACTTC
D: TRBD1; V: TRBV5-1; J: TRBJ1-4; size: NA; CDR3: CASSLTGDGWLFF; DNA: TGCGCCAGCAGCTTGACAGGGGACGGTTGGTTGTTTTTT
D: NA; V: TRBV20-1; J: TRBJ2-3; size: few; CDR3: CSASWERTDTQYF; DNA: TGCAGTGCTAGTTGGGAACGCACAGATACGCAGTATTTT
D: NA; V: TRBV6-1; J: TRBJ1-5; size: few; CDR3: CASSEWQQPQHF; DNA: TGTGCCAGCAGTGAATGGCAGCAGCCCCAGCATTTT
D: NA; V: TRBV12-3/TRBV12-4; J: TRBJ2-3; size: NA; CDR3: CASSLGSLTTDTQYF; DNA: TGTGCCAGCAGTTTAGGCTCCCTGACCACAGATACGCAGTATTTT
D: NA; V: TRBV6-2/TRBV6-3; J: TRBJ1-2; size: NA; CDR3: CASNPGTIYGYTF; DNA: TGTGCCAGCAACCCCGGGACTATCTATGGCTACACCTTC
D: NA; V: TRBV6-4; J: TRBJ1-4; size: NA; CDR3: CASNGEGTNEKLFF; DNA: TGTGCCAGCAATGGAGAGGGCACTAATGAAAAACTGTTTTTT
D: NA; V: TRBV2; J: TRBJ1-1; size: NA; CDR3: CASRGDRLGTEAFF; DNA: TGTGCCAGCAGGGGGGATAGGTTGGGCACTGAAGCTTTCTTT
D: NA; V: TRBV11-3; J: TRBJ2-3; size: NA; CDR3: CASSLYSGAEDTQYF; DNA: TGTGCCAGCAGCTTGTATAGCGGAGCGGAAGATACGCAGTATTTT
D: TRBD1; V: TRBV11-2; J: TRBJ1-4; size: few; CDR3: CASSFRQGEKLFF; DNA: TGTGCCAGCAGCTTCAGACAGGGAGAAAAACTGTTTTTT
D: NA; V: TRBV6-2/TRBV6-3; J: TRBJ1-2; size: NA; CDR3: CASSYSGPNYGYTF; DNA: TGTGCCAGCAGTTACTCGGGACCGAACTATGGCTACACCTTC
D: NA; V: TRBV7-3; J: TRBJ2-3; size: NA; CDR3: CASTFPRGRDTDTQYF; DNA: TGTGCCAGCACCTTCCCACGTGGGAGAGACACAGATACGCAGTATTTT
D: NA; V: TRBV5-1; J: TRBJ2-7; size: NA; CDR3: CASSLAAGNPYEQYF; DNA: TGCGCCAGCAGCTTGGCCGCAGGGAATCCCTACGAGCAGTACTTC
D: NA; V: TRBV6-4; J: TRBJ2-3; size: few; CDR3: CASSATPFGAGDTQYF; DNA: TGTGCCAGCAGTGCCACCCCCTTTGGGGCCGGAGATACGCAGTATTTT
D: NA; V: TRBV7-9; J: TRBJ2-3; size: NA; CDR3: CASKPPETTDTQYF; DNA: TGTGCCAGCAAACCCCCCGAGACCACAGATACGCAGTATTTT
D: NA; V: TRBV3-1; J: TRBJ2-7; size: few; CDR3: CASSQGWVTSYEQYF; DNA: TGTGCCAGCAGCCAAGGGTGGGTGACCTCCTACGAGCAGTACTTC
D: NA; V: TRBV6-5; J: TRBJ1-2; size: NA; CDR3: CASSKQRLQGSIGYTF; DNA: TGTGCCAGCAGCAAACAACGCCTACAGGGAAGTATAGGCTACACCTTC
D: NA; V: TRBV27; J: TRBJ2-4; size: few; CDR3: CASSLGLREAKNIQYF; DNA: TGTGCCAGCAGTTTGGGTCTCCGTGAAGCCAAAAACATTCAGTACTTC
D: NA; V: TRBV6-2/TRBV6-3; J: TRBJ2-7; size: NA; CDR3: CASGLTTYEQYF; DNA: TGTGCCAGCGGGCTGACGACCTACGAGCAGTACTTC
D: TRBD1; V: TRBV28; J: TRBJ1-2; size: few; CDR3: CASITGAAKDGYTF; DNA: TGTGCCAGCATAACAGGGGCGGCAAAGGATGGCTACACCTTC
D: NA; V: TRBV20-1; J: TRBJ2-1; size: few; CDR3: CSADRQGGYNEQFF; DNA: TGCAGTGCGGATAGACAGGGAGGATACAATGAGCAGTTCTTC
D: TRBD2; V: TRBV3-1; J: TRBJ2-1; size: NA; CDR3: CASSRRGDYNEQFF; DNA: TGTGCCAGCAGCCGGCGGGGGGACTACAATGAGCAGTTCTTC